This T cell receptor (beta chain) emerged from a study of response to subunit inactivated influenza vaccine. Losses at the gene ends were 4 bases for V and 6 bases for J; bases not matched to a gene: 15. The CDR3 is 17 amino acids. CDR1 and CDR2 (germline): MDHEN, SYDVKM. In the case of this clonotype: Its cognate antigen is unknown.

Study-wide points: New T cells are recruited in small numbers by each seasonal influenza vaccination, according to the authors' suggestion.

TCRdb fed the RT-PCR reads into MiXCR, producing one record per CDR3 protein. The top ten hold 13% of the sample, which has around 490,000 distinct CDR3 sequences, approximately 7.7% seen once. V gene TRBV28 combines with J gene TRBJ1-1; 9 nucleotides agree with TRBD1. The source of this sequence is a man aged 50 to 75 who received an inactivated influenza vaccine. The sequencing used PBMCs from blood, collected less than 30 months after vaccination. Here the CDR3 reads CASSSLTGTGTTAEAFF. The CDR3 DNA reads TGTGCCAGCAGTTCCCTGACCGGGACAGGGACGACAGCTGAAGCTTTCTTT.